This is a list of T cell receptor beta chains from one sample in a study of blood T cell repertoires in COVID-19. Only in-frame clones appear in the TCRdb table, and some are missing; sequencing was by immunoSEQ multiplex PCR. The data contain approximately 110,000 clones, 75% to 90% of them seen just once; the ten biggest clones take up about 8.1%. Specimen: peripheral blood. These receptors came from a middle-aged woman with acute or convalescent COVID-19. Both conserved end residues are part of each CDR3. The D gene is left open where the match is weak. Clone size is not always given. Where it is, it says once, few, many or a class for expanded clones.

TRBV2,-,TRBJ1-6,-,CASGHPGGNSPLHF,TGTGCCAGCGGACATCCGGGGGGTAATTCACCCCTCCACTTT
TRBV7-9,once,TRBJ2-5,-,CASSFLGGALETQYF,TGTGCCAGCAGCTTCCTTGGGGGGGCCTTGGAGACCCAGTACTTC
TRBV6-1,-,TRBJ2-3,TRBD1,CASSDPGTGALIYTDTQYF,TGTGCCAGCAGTGACCCCGGGACAGGGGCCCTTATTTACACAGATACGCAGTATTTT
TRBV11-2,-,TRBJ2-2,TRBD1,CASSSRDRVAFSETGELFF,TGTGCCAGCAGCTCCCGGGACAGGGTCGCATTTAGTGAGACCGGGGAGCTGTTTTTT
TRBV7-2,-,TRBJ2-1,-,CASSPSSYFEQFF,TGTGCCAGCAGCCCGTCTTCATACTTTGAGCAGTTCTTC
TRBV4-3,-,TRBJ2-1,-,CASSQDAGSSYNEQFF,TGCGCCAGCAGCCAAGACGCGGGGAGCTCCTACAATGAGCAGTTCTTC
TRBV6-6,-,TRBJ1-6,TRBD1,CASSLQGYNSPLHF,TGTGCCAGCAGTCTACAGGGGTATAATTCACCCCTCCACTTT
TRBV6-5,few,TRBJ1-2,-,CGHANYGYTF,TGTGGGCACGCTAACTATGGCTACACCTTC
TRBV6-6,-,TRBJ2-1,TRBD2,CASSGPGLQFF,TGTGCCAGCAGTGGCCCGGGACTACAGTTCTTC
TRBV5-1,once,TRBJ1-5,-,CASSPGQGYQPQHF,TGCGCCAGCAGCCCCGGCCAGGGATATCAGCCCCAGCATTTT
TRBV19,-,TRBJ1-2,-,CATRLSSYGYTF,TGTGCCACCCGACTTTCGTCCTATGGCTACACCTTC
TRBV6-5,few,TRBJ1-1,TRBD1,CASSTGAGTEAFF,TGTGCCAGCAGTACAGGGGCGGGCACTGAAGCTTTCTTT
TRBV21-1,-,TRBJ1-2,-,CAIPDRGPLVYGYTF,TGTGCCATACCGGACAGGGGGCCACTAGTCTATGGCTACACCTTC
TRBV18,-,TRBJ2-2,TRBD1,CASSGTGHRLTGELFF,TGTGCCAGCTCAGGGACAGGTCATCGGTTAACCGGGGAGCTGTTTTTT
TRBV4-1,-,TRBJ2-1,TRBD1,CASSQPGRTGANEQFF,TGCGCCAGCAGCCAACCTGGGAGGACAGGGGCCAATGAGCAGTTCTTC
TRBV4-2,-,TRBJ2-1,-,CASSQDQATYNEQFF,TGTGCCAGCAGCCAAGATCAAGCCACCTACAATGAGCAGTTCTTC
TRBV5-1,-,TRBJ2-3,TRBD2,CASTPPSGGATDTQYF,TGCGCCAGCACTCCTCCTAGCGGGGGGGCCACAGATACGCAGTATTTT
TRBV19,-,TRBJ1-3,-,CASNFRSGNTIYF,TGTGCCAGTAACTTTAGATCTGGAAACACCATATATTTT
TRBV5-6,-,TRBJ2-3,-,CASSLGSGSTDTQYF,TGTGCCAGCAGCTTGGGTAGCGGTAGCACAGATACGCAGTATTTT
TRBV29-1,-,TRBJ1-3,-,CSVLSGNTIYF,TGCAGCGTCCTCTCTGGAAACACCATATATTTT
TRBV5-4,-,TRBJ2-7,TRBD2,CASSFASGGAYEQYF,TGTGCCAGCAGTTTTGCTAGCGGGGGGGCCTACGAGCAGTACTTC
TRBV5-1,-,TRBJ2-2,-,CASSRKTGNTGELFF,TGCGCCAGCAGCCGTAAGACAGGGAACACCGGGGAGCTGTTTTTT
TRBV19,-,TRBJ2-2,-,CASSIYRVNTGELFF,TGTGCCAGTAGTATATACAGGGTGAACACCGGGGAGCTGTTTTTT
TRBV12-3/TRBV12-4,few,TRBJ1-1,-,CASSLVGGEAFF,TGTGCCAGCAGTTTAGTCGGGGGTGAAGCTTTCTTT
TRBV7-6,-,TRBJ2-1,TRBD1,CASSPREQGYNEQFF,TGTGCCAGCAGCCCCCGGGAACAGGGGTACAATGAGCAGTTCTTC
TRBV5-1,-,TRBJ1-2,-,CASSGGQGSGNYGYTF,TGCGCCAGCAGCGGGGGTCAGGGGTCGGGGAATTATGGCTACACCTTC
TRBV5-1,-,TRBJ2-2,TRBD2,CASSLGGGNTGELFF,TGCGCCAGCAGCTTAGGCGGGGGGAACACCGGGGAGCTGTTTTTT
TRBV7-2,-,TRBJ2-7,-,CASSFPGHPREQYF,TGTGCCAGCAGCTTCCCGGGACACCCGCGCGAGCAGTACTTC
TRBV3-1/TRBV3-2,-,TRBJ2-3,-,CASLPGGTDTQYF,TGTGCCAGCCTCCCGGGGGGCACAGATACGCAGTATTTT
TRBV27,-,TRBJ2-2,TRBD2,CASSLAGGYTGELFF,TGTGCCAGCAGTTTGGCGGGGGGGTACACCGGGGAGCTGTTTTTT
TRBV7-2,-,TRBJ2-5,-,CASSFGRVETQYF,TGTGCCAGCAGCTTCGGCAGGGTGGAGACCCAGTACTTC
TRBV9,-,TRBJ1-6,-,CASSAGDTRGNSPLHF,TGTGCCAGCAGCGCTGGGGACACGCGAGGGAATTCACCCCTCCACTTT
TRBV30,-,TRBJ1-6,TRBD1,CALRDRGNSPLHF,TGTGCCTTGAGGGACAGGGGCAATTCACCCCTCCACTTT
TRBV7-9,-,TRBJ2-5,-,CASSLRPGTIEETQYF,TGTGCCAGCAGCTTACGACCTGGGACAATAGAAGAGACCCAGTACTTC
TRBV6-5,-,TRBJ2-6,TRBD1,CASRNPTGYNVLTF,TGTGCCAGCAGAAACCCGACAGGGTACAATGTCCTGACTTTC
TRBV6-5,-,TRBJ1-1,TRBD1,CASGQVNTEAFF,TGTGCCAGCGGACAGGTCAACACTGAAGCTTTCTTT
TRBV7-2,-,TRBJ2-2,TRBD1,CASRLGQGMVGELFF,TGTGCCAGCAGATTAGGACAGGGGATGGTCGGGGAGCTGTTTTTT
TRBV19,-,TRBJ2-3,-,CASRKGATTDTQYF,TGTGCCAGTAGGAAGGGAGCGACCACAGATACGCAGTATTTT
TRBV2,-,TRBJ2-2,TRBD1,CASKDRVGTGELFF,TGTGCCAGTAAGGACAGGGTGGGGACCGGGGAGCTGTTTTTT